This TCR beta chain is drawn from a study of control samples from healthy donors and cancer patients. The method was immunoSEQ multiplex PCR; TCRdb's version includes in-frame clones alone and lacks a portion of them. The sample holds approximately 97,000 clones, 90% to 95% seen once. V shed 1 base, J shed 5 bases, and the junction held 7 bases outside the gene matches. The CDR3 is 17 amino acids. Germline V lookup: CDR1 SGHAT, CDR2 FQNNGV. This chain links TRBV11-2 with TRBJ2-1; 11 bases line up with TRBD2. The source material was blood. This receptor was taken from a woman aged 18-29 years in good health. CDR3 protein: CASSLASGLAEHNEQFF. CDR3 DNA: TGTGCCAGCAGCTTAGCCTCGGGACTAGCGGAGCACAATGAGCAGTTCTTC.